Listed below are T cell receptor beta chains from one sample, sequenced in a study of T cells after yellow fever vaccination. Each CDR3 protein is one row after TCRdb ran MiXCR on the 5' RACE reads. This sample has around 350,000 distinct CDR3 sequences, with about 6% found just once. Sequences were derived from PBMCs, sampled 5 days after the yellow fever booster vaccination. The source is a man aged 30-40 years who received the YFV17D yellow fever vaccine. CDR3s include the opening cysteine and the closing phenylalanine or tryptophan. D genes are given only for firm matches. The size entry is marked missing in some rows and otherwise reads once, few, many or a size class.

.,TRBJ2-6,TRBD1,TRBV4-2,TGTGCCAGCAGCCAAGATCCAGGGGGCGCTTCTGGGGCCAACGTCCTGACTTTC,CASSQDPGGASGANVLTF
once,TRBJ2-7,.,TRBV20-1,TGCAGTGCTAGACCCACCTTTCCGGGGGCCTACGAGCAGTACTTC,CSARPTFPGAYEQYF
few,TRBJ2-1,.,TRBV20-1,TGCTGTGCTAGAGATTCCGGGCTAGCGCGTTACAATGAGCAGTTCTTC,CCARDSGLARYNEQFF
many,TRBJ2-2,TRBD2,TRBV12-3/TRBV12-4,TGTGCCAGCAGTTCCCGTCCGGGAGGGAACACCGGGGAGCTGTTTTTT,CASSSRPGGNTGELFF
many,TRBJ2-1,.,TRBV5-1,TGTGCCAGCAGCTTGTACAATGAGCAGTTCTTC,CASSLYNEQFF
many,TRBJ1-4,.,TRBV12-3/TRBV12-4,TGTGCCAGCAGTTACTCGGGACTAAATGAAAAACTGTTTTTT,CASSYSGLNEKLFF
.,TRBJ2-3,TRBD2,TRBV3-1,TGTGCCAGCACCCAAATGAGCGGGAGGGTGGATACGCAGTATTTT,CASTQMSGRVDTQYF
many,TRBJ2-5,.,TRBV5-5,TGTGCCAGCAGCTTTCCGGGACTCCAAGAGACCCAGTACTTC,CASSFPGLQETQYF
few,TRBJ2-7,TRBD2,TRBV10-3,TGTGCCATCAGTGACCCCCGGGAGGTTCAGGACTACGAGCAGTACTTC,CAISDPREVQDYEQYF
few,TRBJ1-1,.,TRBV5-6,TGTGCCAGCAGCTTGGACGTGAACACTGAAGCTTTCTTT,CASSLDVNTEAFF
.,TRBJ2-3,TRBD1,TRBV5-1,TGCGCCAGCAGCCTCGGGACAGGGGTGTCAGATACGCAGTATTTT,CASSLGTGVSDTQYF
.,TRBJ1-4,.,TRBV30,TGTGCCTGGAGAAATTATGAAAAACTGTTTTTT,CAWRNYEKLFF
many,TRBJ2-7,TRBD1,TRBV29-1,TGCAGCGTTTCACAGGGGATTATCTACGAGCAGTACTTC,CSVSQGIIYEQYF
many,TRBJ2-5,.,TRBV11-3,TGTGCCAGCAGCTTACATGGCCAAGAGACCCAGTACTTC,CASSLHGQETQYF
few,TRBJ2-3,TRBD2,TRBV18,TGTGCCAGCTCATCCGGGACTAGCGGGAGGAGGCCCGATACGCAGTATTTT,CASSSGTSGRRPDTQYF
few,TRBJ2-1,TRBD1,TRBV5-1,TGCGCCAGCAGCTTGACGACAGGGGGACTCCACAATGAGCAGTTCTTC,CASSLTTGGLHNEQFF
.,TRBJ2-5,.,TRBV7-9,TGTGCCAGCAGCTTAGGCCGTACGCGGGAGACCCAGTACTTC,CASSLGRTRETQYF
many,TRBJ1-6,.,TRBV5-1,TGCGCCAGCACCACCGGGGTCGGTGCTTCACCCCTCCACTTT,CASTTGVGASPLHF
many,TRBJ2-2,.,TRBV7-6,TGTGCCAGCAGCCAGGGACAAAACACCGGGGAGCTGTTTTTT,CASSQGQNTGELFF
many,TRBJ2-2,.,TRBV6-2/TRBV6-3,TGTGCCAGCAGTTACGGGCTAGCATATACCGGGGAGCTGTTTTTT,CASSYGLAYTGELFF
.,TRBJ2-3,TRBD2,TRBV5-1,TGCGCCAGCAGCTATGGCGGACTAGCGGGCACAGATACGCAGTATTTT,CASSYGGLAGTDTQYF
many,TRBJ1-4,.,TRBV7-9,TGTGCCAGCGGAAAACAGTCTCAGAGCGAAAAACTGTTTTTT,CASGKQSQSEKLFF
.,TRBJ2-7,TRBD2,TRBV28,TGTGCCAGCAGTTTATGGGGACTAGCGGGAGGCTACTCCTACGAGCAGTACTTC,CASSLWGLAGGYSYEQYF
.,TRBJ2-5,TRBD1,TRBV5-1,TGCGCCAGCAGGCCAGGGCAGGGGGCGTTCCAAGAGACCCAGTACTTC,CASRPGQGAFQETQYF
many,TRBJ2-1,TRBD2,TRBV4-2,TGTGCCAGCAGTTTAGTAGGGCTAGCGGAAGACAATGAGCAGTTCTTC,CASSLVGLAEDNEQFF
many,TRBJ2-1,TRBD1,TRBV27,TGTGCCAGCAGGACAGGGTGGAATGAGCAGTTCTTC,CASRTGWNEQFF
many,TRBJ2-7,.,TRBV5-1,TGCGCCAGCAGCTTGGATGCCGGCTCATCCTACGAGCAGTACTTC,CASSLDAGSSYEQYF